This paragraph reports one T cell receptor (beta chain). Its antigen is not identified. A junction boundary mismatches the germline segment, possibly from a read error. This sample was included in a study of CD8+CD57+ T cells in acquired aplastic anemia. Study overall: Sorting CD4+ and CD8+ cells gave DNA averaging 3.2 ug.

Broader study findings: Found in both controls and patients were approximately 29 CD8+ CDR3 sequences.

Profiling that covered TCR beta VDJ and CDR3 relied on genomic DNA as its template. TCRdb itself ran the reads through MiXCR, one entry per CDR3 protein. The table has 200,000 to 300,000 distinct CDR3 sequences, roughly 82% seen once. CD8+CD57+ cell expansion, shown by flow cytometry, had occurred in the patients selected for sequencing. The CDR3 has 14 amino acids. The germline V gene has CDR1 SNHLY and CDR2 FYNNEI. The chain couples TRBV2 to TRBJ2-3, with a weak D call TRBD1 (6 bases). The sequence was collected from a human donor with aplastic anemia. The sample consisted of sorted CD4+, CD8+, or CD8+CD57+ T cells (not recorded which) from PBMCs. The CDR3 DNA follows: TGTGCCAGCGTAATGGGGGCGGATCCCACTGAAGCTTTTTTT. Encoded protein: CASVMGADPTEAFF.